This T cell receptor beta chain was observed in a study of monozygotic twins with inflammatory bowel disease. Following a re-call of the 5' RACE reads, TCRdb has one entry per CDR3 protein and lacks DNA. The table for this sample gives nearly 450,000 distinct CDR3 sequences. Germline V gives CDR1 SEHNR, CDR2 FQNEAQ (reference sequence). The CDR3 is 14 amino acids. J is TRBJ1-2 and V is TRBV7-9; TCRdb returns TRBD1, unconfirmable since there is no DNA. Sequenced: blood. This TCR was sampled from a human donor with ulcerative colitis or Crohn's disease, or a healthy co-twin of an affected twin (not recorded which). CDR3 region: CASSPRDSNYGYTF.